The rows below give T cell receptor beta chains drawn from one sample of a study of Graves' ophthalmopathy and Graves' hyperthyroidism. A single record per CDR3 protein comes from TCRdb applying MiXCR to the multiplex PCR reads. The table has 400,000 to 500,000 distinct CDR3 sequences, under 25% seen once. The specimen was peripheral blood. These receptors all come from a woman between 18 and 29 years old with stable Graves' hyperthyroidism. Both conserved end residues are part of each CDR3. D genes are given only for firm matches.

D gene | J gene | V gene | CDR3 protein
TRBD1 | TRBJ1-2 | TRBV20-1 | CSAPGQEEGYTF
TRBD1 | TRBJ1-1 | TRBV6-2/TRBV6-3 | CASSYAEGRGKEYTEAFF
. | TRBJ1-2 | TRBV6-1 | CATPGTELGEGYTF
. | TRBJ2-7 | TRBV12-3/TRBV12-4 | CASSFWGYEQYF
TRBD2 | TRBJ2-5 | TRBV30 | CAWSVPQERETETQYF
. | TRBJ2-5 | TRBV6-5 | CASSYGRANQETQYF
TRBD1 | TRBJ2-7 | TRBV4-2 | CASSLGQGIEQYF
. | TRBJ1-2 | TRBV30 | CAWRTVYGYTF
. | TRBJ1-5 | TRBV11-2 | CASSWATNQPQHF
. | TRBJ2-2 | TRBV10-3 | CAIQNPLGDTGELFF
. | TRBJ2-7 | TRBV28 | CASRLPSQGRYEQYF
. | TRBJ2-5 | TRBV5-1 | CASSLNFGQGKQETQYF
TRBD1 | TRBJ2-5 | TRBV30 | CAWGTDRGFETQYF
. | TRBJ2-4 | TRBV2 | CASSESPGEGAAKNIQYF
TRBD2 | TRBJ2-5 | TRBV6-1 | CASSLSGGGTQYF
. | TRBJ2-7 | TRBV29-1 | CSVEDRTREQYF
. | TRBJ2-2 | TRBV2 | CASSEFRPTTTGELFF
. | TRBJ1-2 | TRBV4-2 | CASSQDLVGPQGLDYGYTF
. | TRBJ1-5 | TRBV12-3/TRBV12-4 | CASRAGIQPQHF
TRBD2 | TRBJ2-7 | TRBV7-2 | CASSSRRLAGDEQYF
TRBD2 | TRBJ2-7 | TRBV27 | CATKGPGGPGEQYF
. | TRBJ2-5 | TRBV5-4 | CASSLGLHQETQYF
TRBD1 | TRBJ2-7 | TRBV9 | CASSVSGQAMNEQYF
. | TRBJ1-2 | TRBV6-2/TRBV6-3 | CASRGSDYGYTF
TRBD1 | TRBJ1-2 | TRBV28 | CASSSTGSGYTF
TRBD1 | TRBJ1-5 | TRBV20-1 | CSASTGTGRYSNQPQHF
. | TRBJ2-4 | TRBV4-1 | CASSLTGLNIQYF
TRBD1 | TRBJ2-2 | TRBV7-2 | CASSYDRGGELFF
TRBD1 | TRBJ1-5 | TRBV5-1 | CASSIQGGNQPQHF